A selection of T cell receptor beta chains follows, all from one sample in a study of identical twins. TCRdb reanalysed the 5' RACE reads using MiXCR and keeps one entry per CDR3 protein. The sample carries approximately 410,000 distinct CDR3 sequences, around 18% recorded once. Source material: naive T cells sorted from blood. Receptors originate from a man aged 50 to 60 in good health. Each CDR3 is given with its conserved first and last residue. D genes are given only for firm matches. Clone size is given for some rows only: seen once, a few or many times, or a class if the clone is expanded.

j_call: TRBJ2-7
v_call: TRBV6-4
clone_size: -
d_call: TRBD1
cdr3_aa: CAIAGTGDYEQYF
cdr3_nt: TGTGCCATCGCCGGGACAGGGGACTACGAGCAGTACTTC

j_call: TRBJ2-5
v_call: TRBV5-6
clone_size: few
d_call: TRBD1
cdr3_aa: CASSRGQVQFEGETQYF
cdr3_nt: TGTGCCAGCAGCCGGGGACAGGTACAATTCGAGGGAGAGACCCAGTACTTC

j_call: TRBJ2-7
v_call: TRBV6-1
clone_size: few
d_call: TRBD2
cdr3_aa: CASSELRTSGRVGSEQYF
cdr3_nt: TGTGCCAGCAGTGAGCTCCGGACTAGCGGCAGGGTTGGGTCCGAGCAGTACTTC

j_call: TRBJ2-1
v_call: TRBV4-2
clone_size: -
d_call: TRBD1
cdr3_aa: CASSRDRGKQFF
cdr3_nt: TGTGCCAGCAGCCGAGACAGGGGCAAGCAGTTCTTC

j_call: TRBJ1-5
v_call: TRBV27
clone_size: -
d_call: TRBD1
cdr3_aa: CASSLSGQGALQPQHF
cdr3_nt: TGTGCCAGCAGTTTATCCGGACAGGGGGCCCTTCAGCCCCAGCATTTT

j_call: TRBJ1-3
v_call: TRBV12-3/TRBV12-4
clone_size: -
d_call: -
cdr3_aa: CASSGQYFSGNTIYF
cdr3_nt: TGTGCCAGCAGCGGACAGTACTTCTCTGGAAACACCATATATTTT

j_call: TRBJ1-2
v_call: TRBV20-1
clone_size: -
d_call: -
cdr3_aa: CSARDGSGRGYTF
cdr3_nt: TGCAGTGCTAGAGATGGATCAGGGAGGGGCTACACCTTC

j_call: TRBJ2-2
v_call: TRBV3-1
clone_size: once
d_call: -
cdr3_aa: CASSRTGGGELFF
cdr3_nt: TGTGCCAGCAGCCGAACCGGGGGCGGGGAGCTGTTTTTT

j_call: TRBJ2-5
v_call: TRBV7-2
clone_size: -
d_call: -
cdr3_aa: CASSLVATGNPPETQYF
cdr3_nt: TGTGCCAGCAGCTTAGTAGCAACAGGGAACCCACCAGAGACCCAGTACTTC

j_call: TRBJ2-2
v_call: TRBV10-3
clone_size: -
d_call: -
cdr3_aa: CAISESAQTNTGELFF
cdr3_nt: TGTGCCATCAGTGAGTCGGCGCAGACAAACACCGGGGAGCTGTTTTTT

j_call: TRBJ2-7
v_call: TRBV20-1
clone_size: few
d_call: TRBD1
cdr3_aa: CSAYLTGQGVNEQYF
cdr3_nt: TGCAGTGCTTACCTGACCGGACAGGGAGTAAACGAGCAGTACTTC

j_call: TRBJ1-2
v_call: TRBV20-1
clone_size: few
d_call: TRBD1
cdr3_aa: CSARSQGNYGYTF
cdr3_nt: TGCAGTGCTAGATCACAGGGGAACTATGGCTACACCTTC

j_call: TRBJ1-1
v_call: TRBV6-1
clone_size: -
d_call: -
cdr3_aa: CASSESWEGDEAFF
cdr3_nt: TGTGCCAGCAGTGAATCCTGGGAAGGTGATGAAGCTTTCTTT

j_call: TRBJ2-1
v_call: TRBV12-3/TRBV12-4
clone_size: -
d_call: -
cdr3_aa: CASSLGVGTPNEQFF
cdr3_nt: TGTGCCAGCAGTTTGGGGGTTGGGACGCCCAATGAGCAGTTCTTC

j_call: TRBJ1-2
v_call: TRBV28
clone_size: -
d_call: -
cdr3_aa: CASGPMVGGYTF
cdr3_nt: TGTGCCAGCGGACCGATGGTTGGGGGCTACACCTTC

j_call: TRBJ2-7
v_call: TRBV5-1
clone_size: few
d_call: -
cdr3_aa: CASSLGATNEQYF
cdr3_nt: TGCGCCAGCAGCTTAGGGGCAACTAACGAGCAGTACTTC

j_call: TRBJ1-5
v_call: TRBV21-1
clone_size: few
d_call: -
cdr3_aa: CASSAGLNNQPQHF
cdr3_nt: TGTGCCAGCAGTGCGGGACTAAATAATCAGCCCCAGCATTTT

j_call: TRBJ2-7
v_call: TRBV5-1
clone_size: many
d_call: -
cdr3_aa: CASRETYEQYF
cdr3_nt: TGCGCCAGCAGGGAAACCTACGAGCAGTACTTC

j_call: TRBJ2-2
v_call: TRBV5-1
clone_size: few
d_call: -
cdr3_aa: CASSFFGETGELFF
cdr3_nt: TGCGCCAGCAGCTTTTTTGGGGAAACCGGGGAGCTGTTTTTT

j_call: TRBJ2-7
v_call: TRBV5-1
clone_size: few
d_call: TRBD1
cdr3_aa: CASRPPGQPAYEQYF
cdr3_nt: TGCGCCAGCAGGCCCCCGGGACAGCCAGCCTACGAGCAGTACTTC

j_call: TRBJ2-4
v_call: TRBV20-1
clone_size: -
d_call: -
cdr3_aa: CSARDGVRLAKNIQYF
cdr3_nt: TGCAGTGCTAGAGACGGTGTTCGACTAGCCAAAAACATTCAGTACTTC

j_call: TRBJ2-1
v_call: TRBV4-2
clone_size: few
d_call: TRBD2
cdr3_aa: CASSQDWTSGRNRQFF
cdr3_nt: TGTGCCAGCAGCCAAGATTGGACTAGCGGGAGAAATAGGCAGTTCTTC

j_call: TRBJ1-1
v_call: TRBV19
clone_size: many
d_call: -
cdr3_aa: CASSIRGTLNTEAFF
cdr3_nt: TGTGCCAGTAGTATCCGCGGGACGTTGAACACTGAAGCTTTCTTT

j_call: TRBJ2-1
v_call: TRBV12-3/TRBV12-4
clone_size: few
d_call: -
cdr3_aa: CASTHTGTGNEQFF
cdr3_nt: TGTGCCAGCACCCACACGGGTACGGGTAATGAGCAGTTCTTC

j_call: TRBJ1-5
v_call: TRBV3-1
clone_size: many
d_call: -
cdr3_aa: CASSQGNSNQPQHF
cdr3_nt: TGTGCCAGCAGCCAGGGGAATAGCAATCAGCCCCAGCATTTT

j_call: TRBJ2-7
v_call: TRBV27
clone_size: -
d_call: TRBD1
cdr3_aa: CASSLFGTGTGGHEQYF
cdr3_nt: TGTGCCAGCAGTTTATTCGGTACCGGGACAGGGGGCCACGAGCAGTACTTC

j_call: TRBJ1-5
v_call: TRBV20-1
clone_size: many
d_call: -
cdr3_aa: CSAREQGYQPQHF
cdr3_nt: TGCAGTGCTAGAGAACAGGGCTATCAGCCCCAGCATTTT

j_call: TRBJ1-2
v_call: TRBV4-3
clone_size: many
d_call: -
cdr3_aa: CASSQEQGYGYTF
cdr3_nt: TGCGCCAGCAGCCAAGAACAGGGCTATGGCTACACCTTC

j_call: TRBJ2-3
v_call: TRBV20-1
clone_size: -
d_call: -
cdr3_aa: CSATEPGRDGTDTQYF
cdr3_nt: TGCAGTGCCACAGAGCCGGGGCGTGATGGCACAGATACGCAGTATTTT

j_call: TRBJ2-1
v_call: TRBV9
clone_size: -
d_call: TRBD1
cdr3_aa: CASSVGGQGLYNEQFF
cdr3_nt: TGTGCCAGCAGCGTAGGAGGACAGGGTCTCTACAATGAGCAGTTCTTC

j_call: TRBJ2-7
v_call: TRBV12-3/TRBV12-4
clone_size: few
d_call: -
cdr3_aa: CASSFYGGHSDEQYF
cdr3_nt: TGTGCCAGCAGTTTTTATGGGGGGCATAGCGACGAGCAGTACTTC

j_call: TRBJ2-1
v_call: TRBV3-1
clone_size: -
d_call: TRBD2
cdr3_aa: CASSQDPTSGRNNEQFF
cdr3_nt: TGTGCCAGCAGCCAAGACCCAACTAGCGGGAGAAACAATGAGCAGTTCTTC

j_call: TRBJ1-6
v_call: TRBV7-9
clone_size: -
d_call: -
cdr3_aa: CASSTGGTPNSPLHF
cdr3_nt: TGTGCCAGCTCAACTGGGGGGACCCCAAATTCACCCCTCCACTTT

j_call: TRBJ2-7
v_call: TRBV12-3/TRBV12-4
clone_size: -
d_call: TRBD1
cdr3_aa: CASRRQGVLYEQYF
cdr3_nt: TGTGCCAGCAGAAGACAGGGGGTACTCTACGAGCAGTACTTC

j_call: TRBJ2-1
v_call: TRBV5-1
clone_size: -
d_call: -
cdr3_aa: CASSSRGLPYNEQFF
cdr3_nt: TGCGCCAGCAGCTCTAGGGGGTTACCTTACAATGAGCAGTTCTTC

j_call: TRBJ1-4
v_call: TRBV5-8
clone_size: -
d_call: -
cdr3_aa: CASSLREKLFF
cdr3_nt: TGTGCCAGCAGCTTGAGGGAAAAACTGTTTTTT

j_call: TRBJ2-7
v_call: TRBV10-3
clone_size: -
d_call: -
cdr3_aa: CAISDPRTYEQYF
cdr3_nt: TGTGCCATCAGTGATCCCAGGACCTACGAGCAGTACTTC

j_call: TRBJ2-5
v_call: TRBV6-5
clone_size: -
d_call: TRBD1
cdr3_aa: CASSYSAGGGETQYF
cdr3_nt: TGTGCCAGCAGTTACTCGGCAGGGGGCGGAGAGACCCAGTACTTC

j_call: TRBJ2-7
v_call: TRBV27
clone_size: -
d_call: -
cdr3_aa: CASSSRLGTPSYEQYF
cdr3_nt: TGTGCCAGCAGTTCCCGTTTGGGGACACCCTCCTACGAGCAGTACTTC

j_call: TRBJ1-1
v_call: TRBV15
clone_size: -
d_call: -
cdr3_aa: CATSRDSLFRALNTEAFF
cdr3_nt: TGTGCCACCAGCAGAGATTCATTGTTCAGGGCCCTGAACACTGAAGCTTTCTTT

j_call: TRBJ2-1
v_call: TRBV21-1
clone_size: many
d_call: -
cdr3_aa: CASRTSAGNEQFF
cdr3_nt: TGTGCCAGCAGGACTAGCGCGGGCAATGAGCAGTTCTTC

j_call: TRBJ2-7
v_call: TRBV7-6
clone_size: few
d_call: TRBD2
cdr3_aa: CASSPLAGGGEQYF
cdr3_nt: TGTGCCAGCAGCCCGCTAGCGGGAGGAGGCGAGCAGTACTTC

j_call: TRBJ1-4
v_call: TRBV5-1
clone_size: -
d_call: TRBD1
cdr3_aa: CASSWAPGQEEKLFF
cdr3_nt: TGCGCCAGCAGCTGGGCCCCGGGACAGGAGGAAAAACTGTTTTTT

j_call: TRBJ1-1
v_call: TRBV7-9
clone_size: -
d_call: -
cdr3_aa: CDSSLTSTLNTEAFF
cdr3_nt: TGTGACAGCAGCTTAACGTCCACCTTGAACACTGAAGCTTTCTTT

j_call: TRBJ2-2
v_call: TRBV6-1
clone_size: -
d_call: TRBD1
cdr3_aa: CATLGQGEAGELFF
cdr3_nt: TGTGCCACCCTGGGACAGGGTGAGGCCGGGGAGCTGTTTTTT

j_call: TRBJ2-7
v_call: TRBV3-1
clone_size: -
d_call: -
cdr3_aa: CASSQGHAGYEQYF
cdr3_nt: TGTGCCAGCAGCCAAGGACACGCAGGCTACGAGCAGTACTTC

j_call: TRBJ2-5
v_call: TRBV28
clone_size: -
d_call: -
cdr3_aa: CASSLWAGSQETQYF
cdr3_nt: TGTGCCAGCAGTTTATGGGCGGGCAGCCAAGAGACCCAGTACTTC

j_call: TRBJ2-1
v_call: TRBV20-1
clone_size: many
d_call: TRBD1
cdr3_aa: CSARMLDRAYNEQFF
cdr3_nt: TGCAGTGCTAGGATGTTGGACAGGGCCTACAATGAGCAGTTCTTC

j_call: TRBJ2-5
v_call: TRBV20-1
clone_size: -
d_call: TRBD1
cdr3_aa: CSAPGQGKETQYF
cdr3_nt: TGCAGTGCACCGGGACAGGGTAAAGAGACCCAGTACTTC

j_call: TRBJ2-1
v_call: TRBV20-1
clone_size: many
d_call: TRBD2
cdr3_aa: CSASMGGSYEQFF
cdr3_nt: TGCAGTGCTAGCATGGGCGGGAGCTATGAGCAGTTCTTC